This TCR beta chain was profiled in a study of blood T cell repertoires in COVID-19. Study as a whole: From the United States, Italy and Spain came samples of acute and convalescent COVID-19. PBMCs, B-cell-depleted T cells, or T cells provided the cDNA or gDNA that made up the material.

This CDR3 has 14 amino acids. Germline V gene lookup returns CDR1 GTSNPN and CDR2 SVGIG (reference sequence). V lost 5 bases and J lost 4; bases outside the gene matches: 6. Original methodology: Estimation of nucleated cell counts was performed using reference gene primer amplification. Some clones are missing from TCRdb's copy, which holds only in-frame ones; the method was immunoSEQ multiplex PCR. V and J calls plus clone size are reproduced from that table; the DNA served to infer D and trimming. The table shows about 250,000 clones, with 82% occurring only once. Recruitment covered roughly 22 US areas and drew participants whose ages spanned roughly 18 to 90 years.

The sequence derives from a man in his forties or fifties who had been exposed to COVID-19. The sample taken for sequencing was PBMCs or T cells enriched from blood (not recorded which). The chain links TRBV30 to TRBJ2-2, with TRBD2 identical over 8 bases. CDR3 sequence reads: CAWGIAGSTGELFF. Written as DNA, the CDR3 is TGTGCCTGGGGAATAGCGGGATCCACCGGGGAGCTGTTTTTT. Supplemented by reference TRBV30 and TRBJ2-2, the full variable domain reads SQTIHQWPATLVQPVGSPLSLECTVEGTSNPNLYWYRQAAGRGLQLLFYSVGIGQISSEVPQNLSASRPQDRQFILSSKKLLLSDSGFYLCAWGIAGSTGELFFGEGSRLTVL.